Following are 9 T cell receptor beta chains from one sample sequenced in a study of graft-versus-host responses after intestinal transplantation. TCRdb keeps only in-frame clones here, not all; method: immunoSEQ multiplex PCR. The top ten hold 0.39% of the sample, which has about 70,000 clones, 84% seen once. Antigens of these TCRs are unknown. The specimen was unstimulated CD4+ T cells sorted from spleen or lymph node cells, collected before transplant. These TCRs come from a human donor who was the organ donor for an intestinal transplant.

The chain uses TRBV6-5 and TRBJ2-1, with 12 bases identical to TRBD1. The ends lost 5 bases at V and 9 bases at J; junction bases unmatched: 5. The germline V gene encodes CDR1 MNHEY and CDR2 SVGAGI. This CDR3 spans 14 amino acids. In DNA, the CDR3 is TGTGCCAGCAGTAACCCGGGACAGGGGGCTGAGCAGTTCTTC. Translation: CASSNPGQGAEQFF.

The rearrangement uses TRBV14 and TRBJ1-1; 9 nucleotides align to TRBD1. The CDR3 loop spans 15 amino acids. Looked up from germline, CDR1 is SGHDN and CDR2 is FVKESK. Unmatched junction bases numbered 9, after V lost 5 bases and J lost 5 bases. The CDR3 loop is CASSESGTGITEAFF. The CDR3 region has the DNA TGTGCCAGCAGCGAATCCGGGACAGGGATTACTGAAGCTTTCTTT.

The rearrangement joins TRBV7-2 to TRBJ2-3; TRBD2 matches 12 bases. This CDR3 has 17 residues. Unmatched junction bases numbered 5, after V lost 1 base and J lost 3 bases. CDR1 and CDR2 (germline): SGHTA, FQGNSA. The CDR3 sequence is CASSLGVTSGGTDTQYF. The CDR3 DNA sequence: TGTGCCAGCAGCTTAGGGGTGACTAGCGGGGGTACAGATACGCAGTATTTT.

This rearrangement joins TRBV9 to TRBJ1-2, with TRBD1 matching over 8 bases. The CDR3 consists of 16 residues. V trimming: 3 bases; J trimming: 4 bases; junction bases outside the gene matches: 11. Germline CDR1 is SGDLS and CDR2 is YYNGEE. CDR3 DNA sequence: TGTGCCAGCAGCGCCGGACCAGGACAGGGAGTCTATGGCTACACCTTC. It is translated as CASSAGPGQGVYGYTF.

The rearrangement links TRBV6-4 to TRBJ2-1; 11 nucleotides match TRBD2. Trimming removed 9 bases from V and 4 bases from J; junction bases left unmatched: 8. Per the germline V gene, CDR1 is MRHNA and CDR2 is SNTAGT. This CDR3 has 15 residues. The CDR3 region has the DNA TGTGCCAGTAGCTTAGCGGGGGGGGCTTACAATGAGCAGTTCTTC. Protein: CASSLAGGAYNEQFF.

This clone occurred a few times. The V gene is TRBV10-2, the J gene TRBJ1-5; no firm D call. The germline V gene encodes CDR1 WSHSY and CDR2 SAAADI. This CDR3 has 13 residues. Trimming removed 0 bases at V and 5 bases at J, with 5 bases between. CDR3 region: CASSESGDQPQHF. In DNA form, the CDR3 reads TGCGCCAGCAGTGAGTCCGGGGATCAGCCCCAGCATTTT.

This rearrangement joins TRBV16 to TRBJ1-5; unclear D gene. The germline gives CDR1 KGHSY, CDR2 FQNENV. The CDR3 length is 12 residues. V lost 4 bases, J lost 6 bases, and 7 bases lay in between. The CDR3 bases are TGTGCCAGCAGCCCTCAGGTTCAGCCCCAGCATTTT. This translates into CASSPQVQPQHF.

J is TRBJ2-2 and V is TRBV14, with TRBD1 identical over 10 bases. CDR1 and CDR2 from the germline V gene are SGHDN and FVKESK. CDR3 size: 16 residues. Losses at the gene ends were 4 bases for V and 6 bases for J; bases not matched to a gene: 8. CDR3 DNA: TGTGCCAGCAGCCGTGACAGGGGGCAGAGCCCCGGGGAGCTGTTTTTT. Its translation: CASSRDRGQSPGELFF.

The V call is TRBV18, the J call TRBJ1-2; TRBD1 matches 9 bases. Germline CDR1 is KGHSH and CDR2 is LQKENI. V lost 4 bases to trimming and J lost 5 bases; unmatched junction nucleotides: 5. The CDR3 consists of 14 residues. CDR3 nucleotide sequence: TGTGCCAGCTCACGCGAACAGGGGGCTTATGGCTACACCTTC. This gives the protein CASSREQGAYGYTF. The full variable domain, completed using reference TRBV18 and TRBJ1-2, is NAGVMQNPRHLVRRRGQEARLRCSPMKGHSHVYWYRQLPEEGLKFMVYLQKENIIDESGMPKERFSAEFPKEGPSILRIQQVVRGDSAAYFCASSREQGAYGYTFGSGTRLTVV.